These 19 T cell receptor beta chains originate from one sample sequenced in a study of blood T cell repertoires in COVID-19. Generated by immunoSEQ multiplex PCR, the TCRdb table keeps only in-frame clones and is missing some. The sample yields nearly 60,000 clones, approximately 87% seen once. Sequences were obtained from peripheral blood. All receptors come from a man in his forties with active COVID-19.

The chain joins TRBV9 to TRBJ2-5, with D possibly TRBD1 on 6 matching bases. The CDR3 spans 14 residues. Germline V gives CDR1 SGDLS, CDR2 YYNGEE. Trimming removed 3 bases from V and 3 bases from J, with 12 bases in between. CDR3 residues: CASSAVNREETQYF. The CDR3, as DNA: TGTGCCAGCAGCGCCGTGAACAGGGAAGAGACCCAGTACTTC.

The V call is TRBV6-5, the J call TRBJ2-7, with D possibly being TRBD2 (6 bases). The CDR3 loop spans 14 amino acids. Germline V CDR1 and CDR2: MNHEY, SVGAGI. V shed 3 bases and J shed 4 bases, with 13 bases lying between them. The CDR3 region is CASSYLGGSYEQYF. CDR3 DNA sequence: TGTGCCAGCAGTTATCTCGGGGGTTCTTACGAGCAGTACTTC.

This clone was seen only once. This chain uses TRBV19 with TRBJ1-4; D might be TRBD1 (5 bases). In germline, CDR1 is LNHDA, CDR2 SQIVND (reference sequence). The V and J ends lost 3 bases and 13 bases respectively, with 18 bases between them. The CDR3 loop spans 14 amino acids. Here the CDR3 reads CASSIAGPNGGLFF. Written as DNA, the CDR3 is TGTGCCAGTAGTATCGCTGGGCCGAACGGGGGACTGTTTTTT.

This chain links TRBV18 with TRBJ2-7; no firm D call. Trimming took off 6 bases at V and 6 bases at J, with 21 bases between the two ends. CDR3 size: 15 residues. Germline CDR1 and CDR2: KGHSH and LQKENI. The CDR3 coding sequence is TGTGCCAGCTCGCCATACGAGGTGGAGCTCCCCGAGCAGTACTTC. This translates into CASSPYEVELPEQYF.

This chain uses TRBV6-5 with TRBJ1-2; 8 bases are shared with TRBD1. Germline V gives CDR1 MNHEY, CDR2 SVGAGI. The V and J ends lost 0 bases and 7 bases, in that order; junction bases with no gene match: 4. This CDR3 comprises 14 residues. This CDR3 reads CASSYSQGARGYTF. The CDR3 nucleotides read TGTGCCAGCAGTTACTCGCAGGGGGCGCGTGGCTACACCTTC.

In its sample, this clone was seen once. The CDR3: CASSLRREGDEQFF. The DNA of the CDR3 is TGTGCCAGCAGCCTTCGACGGGAGGGTGATGAGCAGTTCTTC. V and J are TRBV7-6 and TRBJ2-1; 8 nucleotides line up with TRBD2. The CDR3 sequence is 14 residues long. Germline-derived CDR1 and CDR2 are SGHVS and FNYEAQ. V lost 5 bases to trimming and J lost 8 bases; unmatched junction nucleotides: 8.

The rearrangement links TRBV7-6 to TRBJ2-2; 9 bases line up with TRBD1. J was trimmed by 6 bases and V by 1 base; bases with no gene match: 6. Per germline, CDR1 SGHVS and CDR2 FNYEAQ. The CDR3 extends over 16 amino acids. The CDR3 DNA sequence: TGTGCCAGCAGCTTAGGATTGGACAGGGGAGCCGGGGAGCTGTTTTTT. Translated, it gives CASSLGLDRGAGELFF.

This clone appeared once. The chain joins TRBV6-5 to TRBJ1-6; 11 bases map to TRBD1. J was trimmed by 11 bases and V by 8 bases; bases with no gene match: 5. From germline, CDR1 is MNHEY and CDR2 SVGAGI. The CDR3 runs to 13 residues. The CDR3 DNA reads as TGTGCCAGCCAGCGGGACAGGGGGACACCCCTCCACTTT. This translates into CASQRDRGTPLHF.

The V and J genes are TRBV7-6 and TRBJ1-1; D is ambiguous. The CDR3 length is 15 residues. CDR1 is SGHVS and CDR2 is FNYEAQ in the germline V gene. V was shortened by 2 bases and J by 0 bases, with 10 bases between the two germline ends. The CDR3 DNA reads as TGTGCCAGCAGCTTATTCGGGGATATGAACACTGAAGCTTTCTTT. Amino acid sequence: CASSLFGDMNTEAFF.

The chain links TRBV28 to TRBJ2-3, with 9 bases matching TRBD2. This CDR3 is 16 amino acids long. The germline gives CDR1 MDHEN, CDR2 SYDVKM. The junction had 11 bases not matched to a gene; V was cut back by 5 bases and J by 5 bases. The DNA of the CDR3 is TGTGCCAGCAGTACCGCGGGACTAGCAGAGGGAGATACGCAGTATTTT. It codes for CASSTAGLAEGDTQYF.

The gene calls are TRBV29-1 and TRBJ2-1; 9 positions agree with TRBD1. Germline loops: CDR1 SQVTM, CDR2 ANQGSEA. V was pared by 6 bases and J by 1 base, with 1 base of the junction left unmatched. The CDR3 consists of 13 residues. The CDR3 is CSVGQGSYNEQFF. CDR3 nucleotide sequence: TGCAGCGTGGGACAGGGTTCCTACAATGAGCAGTTCTTC.

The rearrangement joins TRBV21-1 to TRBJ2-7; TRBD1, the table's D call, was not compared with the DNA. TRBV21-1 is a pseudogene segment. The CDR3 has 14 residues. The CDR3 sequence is CASSKVGRGYEQYF. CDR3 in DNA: TGTGCCAGCAGCAAAGTAGGCAGGGGTTACGAGCAGTACTTC.

DNA of the CDR3: TGCGCCAGCAGTGAGGGCTGGAATTCACCCCTCCACTTT. It specifies CASSEGWNSPLHF. The chain joins TRBV10-1 to TRBJ1-6; unclear D gene. The CDR3 is 13 residues long. V gave up 2 bases and J gave up 7 bases, with 6 bases separating them. The germline V gene encodes CDR1 WNHNN and CDR2 SYGVQD (reference sequence).

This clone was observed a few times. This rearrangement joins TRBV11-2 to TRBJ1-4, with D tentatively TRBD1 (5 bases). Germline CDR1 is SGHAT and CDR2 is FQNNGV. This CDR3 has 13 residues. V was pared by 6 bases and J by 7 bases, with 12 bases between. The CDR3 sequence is CASSGQGSEKLFF. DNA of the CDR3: TGTGCCAGCAGTGGGCAGGGTAGTGAAAAACTGTTTTTT.

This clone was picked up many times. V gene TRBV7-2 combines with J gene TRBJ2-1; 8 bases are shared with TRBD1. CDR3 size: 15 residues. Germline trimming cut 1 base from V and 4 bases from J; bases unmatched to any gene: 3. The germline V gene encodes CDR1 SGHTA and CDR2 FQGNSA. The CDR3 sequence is CASSLVGTGYNEQFF. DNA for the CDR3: TGTGCCAGCAGCTTAGTGGGGACAGGTTACAATGAGCAGTTCTTC. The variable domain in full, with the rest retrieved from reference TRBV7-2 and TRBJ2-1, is GAGVSQSPSNKVTEKGKDVELRCDPISGHTALYWYRQSLGQGLEFLIYFQGNSAPDKSGLPSDRFSAERTGGSVSTLTIQRTQQEDSAVYLCASSLVGTGYNEQFFGPGTRLTVL.

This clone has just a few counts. CDR3 protein: CASSLARGRVNTEAFF. CDR3 sequence (DNA): TGTGCCAGCAGCCTCGCCCGAGGCAGGGTGAACACTGAAGCTTTCTTT. V is TRBV7-8 and J is TRBJ1-1; weak D call: TRBD1 (5 bases). Germline CDR1 and CDR2: SGHVS and FQNEAQ. The ends were cut back, 5 bases at V and 0 bases at J, with 16 bases in the middle. This CDR3 contains 16 residues.

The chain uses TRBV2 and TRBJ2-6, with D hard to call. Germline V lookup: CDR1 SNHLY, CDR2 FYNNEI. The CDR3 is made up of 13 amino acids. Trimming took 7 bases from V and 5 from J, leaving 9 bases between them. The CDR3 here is CASTEVRANVLTF. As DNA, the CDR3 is TGTGCCAGCACAGAAGTTAGGGCCAACGTCCTGACTTTC.

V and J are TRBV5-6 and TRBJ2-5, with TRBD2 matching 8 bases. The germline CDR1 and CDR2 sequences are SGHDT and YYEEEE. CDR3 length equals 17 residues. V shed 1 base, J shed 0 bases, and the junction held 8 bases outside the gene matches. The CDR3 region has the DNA TGTGCCAGCAGCTTGTTATCGGGAGGGGGGTACCAAGAGACCCAGTACTTC. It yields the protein CASSLLSGGGYQETQYF.

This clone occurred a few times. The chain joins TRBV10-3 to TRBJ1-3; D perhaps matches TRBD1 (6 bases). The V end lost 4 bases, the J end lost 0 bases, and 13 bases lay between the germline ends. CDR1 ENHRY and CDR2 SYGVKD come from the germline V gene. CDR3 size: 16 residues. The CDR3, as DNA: TGTGCCATCAGTGGCCGGGACACGAGCTCTGGAAACACCATATATTTT. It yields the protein CAISGRDTSSGNTIYF.